Described below is a single TCR beta chain sequence and its context. This entry is derived from a study of blood T cell repertoires in COVID-19. In the source study's methods: Counts of nucleated cells, estimated from reference gene primer amplification, were obtained. Only in-frame clones appear in the TCRdb table, and some are missing; sequencing was by immunoSEQ multiplex PCR. V and J calls and clone size are those listed in that table; D and trimming were worked out from the DNA. The sample holds a few hundred thousand clones, more than 70% seen once. After removal of 4 bases from V and 3 bases from J, the junction contained 10 bases not matched to a gene. CDR3 length: 16 amino acids. Germline V gene sequence: CDR1 LGHDT, CDR2 YNNKEL (reference sequence).

This clonotype was sampled from a man aged 18 to 30 who had recovered from COVID-19. The rearrangement joins TRBV3-1 (or the pseudogene TRBV3-2) to TRBJ2-7; 9 positions match TRBD1. Sample: peripheral blood. In nucleotides, the CDR3 is TGTGCCAGCAGCCTTGGTCCCGGACAGGGGAACTACGAGCAGTACTTC. Protein: CASSLGPGQGNYEQYF.